This TCR beta chain comes out of a study of type 1 regulatory T cells. On the study more broadly: T-allo10 is a Tr1-enriched, alloantigen-specific CD4 T cell product made in vitro. General study findings and limits: Tr1 cells had a more restricted TCR repertoire than non-Tr1 cells.

Each CDR3 protein is one row after TCRdb ran MiXCR on the reads. The sample consists of 70,000 or so distinct CDR3 sequences, about a fifth of them appearing once. The CDR3 runs to 14 residues. The germline CDR1 and CDR2 sequences are DFQATT and SNEGSKA (reference sequence). Trimming took off 0 bases at V and 1 base at J, with 7 bases between the two ends. Points on this clonotype: The antigen is undetermined.

V is TRBV20-1 and J is TRBJ1-3; D unresolved. The sequencing input was cultured type 1 regulatory T (Tr1) cells, either the whole culture or a sorted fraction (not recorded which). This TCR derives from a human donor in good health. The CDR3 bases are TGCAGTGCTAGAGACCAAAAGTCTGGAAACACCATATATTTT. Translation gives CSARDQKSGNTIYF.